This paragraph reports one TCR beta chain. This entry comes from a study of blood T cell repertoires in COVID-19. Across the whole study: Specimens from acute and convalescent COVID-19 originated in the United States, Italy and Spain. Nucleic acid was either cDNA or gDNA, and it came from T cells, B-cell-depleted T cells, or PBMCs.

J lost 4 bases, V lost 3 bases, and 6 bases had no gene match. CDR1 is SGHRS and CDR2 is YFSETQ in the germline V gene. The CDR3 is 15 amino acids. Authors' data handling: Quantification of nucleated cells was approximated via reference gene primer amplification. The repertoire was sequenced with immunoSEQ multiplex PCR; TCRdb's copy has only in-frame clones and lacks some. V, J and clone size are those of that table, while D and trimming were read from the DNA. The repertoire holds about 93,000 clones, roughly 90% seen once, with approximately 1.6% in the top ten. Sequencing was performed on peripheral blood. This receptor was taken from a human donor with active COVID-19. The donor label of this sample is uncertain. This chain joins TRBV5-1 and TRBJ2-1; 8 bases fit TRBD1. The CDR3 region has the DNA TGCGCCAGCAGCTACCGGGACAGGACTTACAATGAGCAGTTCTTC. This sequence encodes CASSYRDRTYNEQFF.